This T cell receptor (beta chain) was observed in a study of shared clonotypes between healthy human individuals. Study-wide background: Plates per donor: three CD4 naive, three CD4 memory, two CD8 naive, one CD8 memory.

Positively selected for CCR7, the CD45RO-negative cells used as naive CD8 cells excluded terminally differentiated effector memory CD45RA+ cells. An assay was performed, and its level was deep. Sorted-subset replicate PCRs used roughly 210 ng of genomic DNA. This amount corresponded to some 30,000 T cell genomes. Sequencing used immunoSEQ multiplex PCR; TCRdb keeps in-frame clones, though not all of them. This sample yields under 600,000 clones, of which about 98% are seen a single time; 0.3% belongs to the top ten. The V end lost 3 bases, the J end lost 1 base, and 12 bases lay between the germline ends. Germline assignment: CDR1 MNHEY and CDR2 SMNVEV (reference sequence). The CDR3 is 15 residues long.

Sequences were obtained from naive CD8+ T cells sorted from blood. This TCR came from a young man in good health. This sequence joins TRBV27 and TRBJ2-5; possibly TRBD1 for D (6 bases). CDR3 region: CASSFTSTGQETQYF. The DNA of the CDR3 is TGTGCCAGCAGTTTTACGTCGACAGGCCAAGAGACCCAGTACTTC.